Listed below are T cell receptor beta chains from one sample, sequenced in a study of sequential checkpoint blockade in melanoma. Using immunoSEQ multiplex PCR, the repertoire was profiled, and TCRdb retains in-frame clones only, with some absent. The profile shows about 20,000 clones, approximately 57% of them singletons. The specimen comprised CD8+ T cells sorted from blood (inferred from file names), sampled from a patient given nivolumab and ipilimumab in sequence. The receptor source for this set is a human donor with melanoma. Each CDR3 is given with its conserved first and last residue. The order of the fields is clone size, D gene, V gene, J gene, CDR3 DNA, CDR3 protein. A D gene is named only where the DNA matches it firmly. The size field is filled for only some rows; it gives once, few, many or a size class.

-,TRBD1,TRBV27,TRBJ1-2,TGTGCCAGCAGCGGGACAGGGGATGGCTACACCTTC,CASSGTGDGYTF
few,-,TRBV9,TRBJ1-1,TGTGCCAGCAGCGTAGAGGGGACTGAAGCTTTCTTT,CASSVEGTEAFF
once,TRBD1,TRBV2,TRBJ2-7,TGTGCCAGCAGTTCAAGCCTTGGACAGGCTTACTCCTACGAGCAGTACTTC,CASSSSLGQAYSYEQYF
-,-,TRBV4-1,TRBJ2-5,TGCGCCAGCAGGGGGCGAGAGACCCAGTACTTC,CASRGRETQYF
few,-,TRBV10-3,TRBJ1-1,TGTGCCATCAGCGAGGACGGGGGTTTCACTGAAGCTTTCTTT,CAISEDGGFTEAFF
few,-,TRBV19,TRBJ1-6,TGTGCCAGCGCTTACGGTCTCTATAATTCACCCCTCCACTTT,CASAYGLYNSPLHF
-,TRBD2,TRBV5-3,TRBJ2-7,TGTGCCAGCAGCCCTCGGACTAGTCCCTCCTACGAGCAGTACTTC,CASSPRTSPSYEQYF
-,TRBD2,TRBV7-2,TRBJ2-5,TGTGCCAGCAGCTTAGGTCTAGCGGGGGGTATGGAGACCCAGTACTTC,CASSLGLAGGMETQYF
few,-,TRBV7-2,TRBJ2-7,TGTGCCAGCAGCTTAGTCTTCTACGAGCAGTACTTC,CASSLVFYEQYF
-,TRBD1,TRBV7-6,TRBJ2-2,TGTGCCAGCAGCTTAGGGGTAGGGACAGCGAACACCGGGGAGCTGTTTTTT,CASSLGVGTANTGELFF